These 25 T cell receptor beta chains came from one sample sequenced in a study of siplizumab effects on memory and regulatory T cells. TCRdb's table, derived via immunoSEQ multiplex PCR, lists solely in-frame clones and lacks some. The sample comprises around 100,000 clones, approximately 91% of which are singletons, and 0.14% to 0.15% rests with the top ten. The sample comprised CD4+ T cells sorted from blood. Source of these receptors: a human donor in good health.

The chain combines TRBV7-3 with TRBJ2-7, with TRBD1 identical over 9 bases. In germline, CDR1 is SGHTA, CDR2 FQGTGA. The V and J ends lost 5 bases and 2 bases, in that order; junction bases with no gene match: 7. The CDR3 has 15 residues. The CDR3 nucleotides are TGTGCCAGCAGCCCATCCCGGGACAGGGCCTACGAGCAGTACTTC. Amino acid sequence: CASSPSRDRAYEQYF.

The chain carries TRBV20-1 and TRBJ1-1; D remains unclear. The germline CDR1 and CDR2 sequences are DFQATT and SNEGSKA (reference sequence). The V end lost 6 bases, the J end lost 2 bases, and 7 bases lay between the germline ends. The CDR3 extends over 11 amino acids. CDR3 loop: CSANINTEAFF. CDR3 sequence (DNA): TGCAGTGCAAACATAAACACTGAAGCTTTCTTT.

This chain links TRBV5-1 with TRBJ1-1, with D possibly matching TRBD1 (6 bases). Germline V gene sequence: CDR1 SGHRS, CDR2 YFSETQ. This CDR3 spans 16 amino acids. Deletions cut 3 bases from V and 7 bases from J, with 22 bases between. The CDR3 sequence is CASSSSGGPNYLEAFF. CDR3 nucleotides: TGCGCCAGCAGCTCGTCTGGGGGGCCTAACTATCTTGAAGCTTTCTTT. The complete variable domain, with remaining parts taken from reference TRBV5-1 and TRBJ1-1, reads KAGVTQTPRYLIKTRGQQVTLSCSPISGHRSVSWYQQTPGQGLQFLFEYFSETQRNKGNFPGRFSGRQFSNSRSEMNVSTLELGDSALYLCASSSSGGPNYLEAFFGQGTRLTVV.

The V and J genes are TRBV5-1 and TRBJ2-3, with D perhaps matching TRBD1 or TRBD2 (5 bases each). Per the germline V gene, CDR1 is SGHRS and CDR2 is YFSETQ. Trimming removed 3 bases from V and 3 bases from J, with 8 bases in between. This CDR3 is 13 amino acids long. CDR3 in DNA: TGCGCCAGCAGCTCAGGGACGACAGATACGCAGTATTTT. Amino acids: CASSSGTTDTQYF.

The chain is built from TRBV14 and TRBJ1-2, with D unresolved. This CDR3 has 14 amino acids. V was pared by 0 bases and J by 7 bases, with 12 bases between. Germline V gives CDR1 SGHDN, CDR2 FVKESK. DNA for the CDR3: TGTGCCAGCAGCCAAGATCGTTCTGGGGTTGGCTACACCTTC. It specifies CASSQDRSGVGYTF.

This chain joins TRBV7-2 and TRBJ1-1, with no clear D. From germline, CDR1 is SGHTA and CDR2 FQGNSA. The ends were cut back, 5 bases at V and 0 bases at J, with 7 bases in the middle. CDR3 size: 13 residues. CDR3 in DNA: TGTGCCAGCAGCCCGCAAATGAACACTGAAGCTTTCTTT. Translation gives CASSPQMNTEAFF.

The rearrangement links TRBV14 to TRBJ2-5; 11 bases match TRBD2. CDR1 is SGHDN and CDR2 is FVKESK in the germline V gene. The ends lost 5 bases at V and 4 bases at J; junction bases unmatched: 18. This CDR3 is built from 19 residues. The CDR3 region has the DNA TGTGCCAGCAGCTCTAATGGACTAGCGGGCCCTATAAAGGCAGAGACCCAGTACTTC. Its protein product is CASSSNGLAGPIKAETQYF.

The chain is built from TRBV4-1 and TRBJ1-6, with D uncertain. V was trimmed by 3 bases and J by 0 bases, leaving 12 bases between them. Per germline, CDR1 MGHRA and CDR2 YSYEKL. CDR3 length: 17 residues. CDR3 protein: CASSHPTASSYNSPLHF. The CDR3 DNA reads TGCGCCAGCAGCCATCCGACGGCTAGCTCCTATAATTCACCCCTCCACTTT.

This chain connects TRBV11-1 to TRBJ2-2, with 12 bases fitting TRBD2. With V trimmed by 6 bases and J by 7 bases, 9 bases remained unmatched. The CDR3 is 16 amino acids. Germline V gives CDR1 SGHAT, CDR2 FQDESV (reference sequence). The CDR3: CASRPPGLAGIGELFF. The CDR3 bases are TGTGCCAGCAGACCTCCCGGACTAGCGGGGATCGGGGAGCTGTTTTTT.

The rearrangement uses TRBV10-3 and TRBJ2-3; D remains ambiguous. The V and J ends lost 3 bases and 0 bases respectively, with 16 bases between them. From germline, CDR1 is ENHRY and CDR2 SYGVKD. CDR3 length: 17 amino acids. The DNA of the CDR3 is TGTGCCATCAGTGAAGGGCGTCAAGCCTCTAGCACAGATACGCAGTATTTT. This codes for CAISEGRQASSTDTQYF.

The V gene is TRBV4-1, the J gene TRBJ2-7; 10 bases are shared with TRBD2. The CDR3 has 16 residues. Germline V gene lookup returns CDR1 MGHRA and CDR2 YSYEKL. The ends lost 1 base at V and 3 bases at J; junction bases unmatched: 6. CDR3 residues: CASSQVGLAGDYEQYF. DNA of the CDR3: TGCGCCAGCAGCCAAGTCGGGCTAGCGGGGGACTACGAGCAGTACTTC.

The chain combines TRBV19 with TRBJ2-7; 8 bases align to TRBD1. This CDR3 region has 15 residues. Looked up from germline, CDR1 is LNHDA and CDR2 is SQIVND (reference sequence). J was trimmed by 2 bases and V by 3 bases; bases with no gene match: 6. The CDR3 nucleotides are TGTGCCAGTAGTATGGCGGGACAGGTCACCTACGAGCAGTACTTC. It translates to CASSMAGQVTYEQYF.

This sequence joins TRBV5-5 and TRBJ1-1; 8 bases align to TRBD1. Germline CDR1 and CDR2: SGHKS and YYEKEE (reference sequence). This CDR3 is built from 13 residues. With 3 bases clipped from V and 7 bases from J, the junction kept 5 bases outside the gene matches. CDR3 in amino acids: CASSYDRGHEAFF. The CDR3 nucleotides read TGTGCCAGCAGCTACGACAGGGGCCATGAAGCTTTCTTT.

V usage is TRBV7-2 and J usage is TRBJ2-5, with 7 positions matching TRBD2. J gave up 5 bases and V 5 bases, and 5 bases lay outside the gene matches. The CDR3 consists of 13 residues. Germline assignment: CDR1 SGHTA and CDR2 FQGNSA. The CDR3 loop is CASSPGLGETQYF. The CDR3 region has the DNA TGTGCCAGCAGCCCAGGACTAGGGGAGACCCAGTACTTC.

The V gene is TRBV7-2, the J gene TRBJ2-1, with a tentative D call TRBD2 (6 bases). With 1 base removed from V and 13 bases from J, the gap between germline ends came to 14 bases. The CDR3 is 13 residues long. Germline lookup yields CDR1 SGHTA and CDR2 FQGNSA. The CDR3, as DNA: TGTGCCAGCAGCTTAGGGTGGCGGGACGCACAGTTCTTC. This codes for CASSLGWRDAQFF.

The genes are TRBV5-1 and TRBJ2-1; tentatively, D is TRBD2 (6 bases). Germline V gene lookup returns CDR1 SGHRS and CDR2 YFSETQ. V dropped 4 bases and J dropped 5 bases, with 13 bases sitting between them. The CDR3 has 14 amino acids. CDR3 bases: TGCGCCAGCAGCCCGGCCGGGGGACACAATGAGCAGTTCTTC. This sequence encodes CASSPAGGHNEQFF.

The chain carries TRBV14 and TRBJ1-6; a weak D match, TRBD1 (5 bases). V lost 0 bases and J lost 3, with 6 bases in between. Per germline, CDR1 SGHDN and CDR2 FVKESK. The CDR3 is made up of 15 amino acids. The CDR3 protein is CASSQDQGYNSPLHF. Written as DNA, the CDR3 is TGTGCCAGCAGCCAAGATCAGGGCTATAATTCACCCCTCCACTTT.

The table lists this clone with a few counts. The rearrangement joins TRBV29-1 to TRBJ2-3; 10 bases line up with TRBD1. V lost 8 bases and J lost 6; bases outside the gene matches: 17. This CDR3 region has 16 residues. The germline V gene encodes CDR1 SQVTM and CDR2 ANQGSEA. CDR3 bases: TGCAGCATTAAAACCGGCCGGGACAGGGGATTCGATACGCAGTATTTT. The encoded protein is CSIKTGRDRGFDTQYF.

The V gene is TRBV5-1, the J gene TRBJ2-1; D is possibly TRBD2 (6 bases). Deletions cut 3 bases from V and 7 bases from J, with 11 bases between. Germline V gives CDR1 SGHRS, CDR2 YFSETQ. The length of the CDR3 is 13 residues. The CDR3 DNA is TGCGCCAGCAGCTCGACGACTAGTAATGAGCAGTTCTTC. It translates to CASSSTTSNEQFF.

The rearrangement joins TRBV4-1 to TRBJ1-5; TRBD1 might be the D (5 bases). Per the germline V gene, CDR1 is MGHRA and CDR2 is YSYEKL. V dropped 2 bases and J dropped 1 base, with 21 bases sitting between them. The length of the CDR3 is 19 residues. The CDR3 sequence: CASSQIVRRTNTSNQPQHF. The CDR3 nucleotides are TGCGCCAGCAGCCAAATCGTACGTAGGACAAATACGAGCAATCAGCCCCAGCATTTT.

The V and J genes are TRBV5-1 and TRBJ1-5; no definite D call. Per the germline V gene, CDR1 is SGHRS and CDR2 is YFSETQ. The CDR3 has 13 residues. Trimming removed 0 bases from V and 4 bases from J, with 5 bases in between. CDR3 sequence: CASSLATNQPQHF. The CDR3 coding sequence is TGCGCCAGCAGCTTGGCTACGAATCAGCCCCAGCATTTT.

The CDR3 region is CASSLGSGGYTQYF. DNA of the CDR3: TGTGCCAGCAGTTTGGGGAGCGGGGGATATACGCAGTATTTT. The V call is TRBV27, the J call TRBJ2-3, with 8 bases matching TRBD2. Losses at the gene ends were 3 bases for V and 7 bases for J; bases not matched to a gene: 6. Germline CDR1 and CDR2: MNHEY and SMNVEV (reference sequence). This CDR3 is built from 14 residues.

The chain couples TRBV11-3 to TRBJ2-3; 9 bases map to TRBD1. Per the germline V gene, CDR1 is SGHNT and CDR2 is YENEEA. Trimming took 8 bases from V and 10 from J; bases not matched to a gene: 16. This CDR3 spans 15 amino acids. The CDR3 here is CASGTSGTGFSSQYF. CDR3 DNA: TGTGCCAGCGGAACGAGCGGGACAGGGTTTTCTTCGCAGTATTTT.

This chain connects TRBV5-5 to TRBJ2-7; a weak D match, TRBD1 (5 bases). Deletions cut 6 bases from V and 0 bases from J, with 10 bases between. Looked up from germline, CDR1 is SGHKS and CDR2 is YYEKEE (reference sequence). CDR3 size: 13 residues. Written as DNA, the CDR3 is TGTGCCAGCACCATGACAGTCTCCTACGAGCAGTACTTC. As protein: CASTMTVSYEQYF. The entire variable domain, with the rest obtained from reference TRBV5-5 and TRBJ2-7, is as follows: DAGVTQSPTHLIKTRGQQVTLRCSPISGHKSVSWYQQVLGQGPQFIFQYYEKEERGRGNFPDRFSARQFPNYSSELNVNALLLGDSALYLCASTMTVSYEQYFGPGTRLTVT.

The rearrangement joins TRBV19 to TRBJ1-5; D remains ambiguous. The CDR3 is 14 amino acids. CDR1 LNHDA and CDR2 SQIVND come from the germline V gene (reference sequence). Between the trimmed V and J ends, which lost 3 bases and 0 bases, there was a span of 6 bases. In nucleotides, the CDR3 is TGTGCCAGTAGTATTGGGAATAGCAATCAGCCCCAGCATTTT. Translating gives CASSIGNSNQPQHF.